Shown below are 8 T cell receptor beta chains from a single sample sequenced in a study of identical twins. TCRdb analysed the 5' RACE reads with MiXCR anew, one entry per CDR3 protein. The data hold 750,000 to 950,000 distinct CDR3 sequences, with 9% to 15% observed a single time. These data were likewise used in another study, on yellow fever vaccine responses in identical twins.

Source material: PBMCs. The source of these receptors is a woman under 30 in good health.

This sequence joins TRBV29-1 and TRBJ1-1, with a weak D call TRBD1 (5 bases). CDR1 and CDR2 (germline): SQVTM, ANQGSEA. This CDR3 comprises 13 residues. The CDR3 here is CRANWGTATEAFF. CDR3 nucleotides: TGCAGAGCAAATTGGGGGACGGCCACTGAAGCTTTCTTT.

This clonotype has just a few counts. The genes are TRBV6-2 or TRBV6-3 and TRBJ1-5, with 7 bases fitting TRBD1. Germline-derived CDR1 and CDR2 are MNHEY and SVGEGT. Losses at the gene ends were 2 bases for V and 0 bases for J; bases not matched to a gene: 4. The CDR3 totals 16 residues. The DNA for the CDR3 is TGTGCCAGCAGTTACGCAACAGGGGTTAGCAATCAGCCCCAGCATTTT. Translated, it gives CASSYATGVSNQPQHF.

CDR3 sequence: CSVEDRENEQYF. CDR3 in DNA: TGCAGCGTGGAGGACAGGGAAAACGAGCAGTACTTC. The rearrangement uses TRBV29-1 and TRBJ2-7; TRBD1 agrees at 8 bases. Per germline, CDR1 SQVTM and CDR2 ANQGSEA. The V gene end was trimmed by 6 bases and the J gene end by 5 bases; junction bases not matched to a gene: 6. The CDR3 covers 12 residues.

This clonotype has more than one count but fewer than ten. The chain has TRBV28 and TRBJ2-5, with D maybe TRBD1 (6 bases). The CDR3 is 14 residues long. Germline CDR1 MDHEN, CDR2 SYDVKM. V was shortened by 3 bases and J by 2 bases, with 10 bases between the two germline ends. The CDR3 sequence is CASSFVGQQETQYF. CDR3 DNA sequence: TGTGCCAGCAGTTTTGTTGGACAGCAAGAGACCCAGTACTTC.

This clonotype has more than one count but fewer than ten. The chain employs TRBV18 and TRBJ2-1; 10 bases align to TRBD2. Germline V gene lookup returns CDR1 KGHSH and CDR2 LQKENI. After removal of 3 bases from V and 9 bases from J, the junction contained 8 bases not matched to a gene. CDR3 size: 15 residues. The CDR3 is CASSPWSGGAAEQFF. The DNA of the CDR3 is TGTGCCAGCTCACCCTGGAGCGGGGGGGCGGCTGAGCAGTTCTTC.

This chain's CDR3 is CASSLGTGHYEQYV. DNA of the CDR3: TGTGCCAGCAGCTTAGGGACAGGGCACTACGAGCAGTACGTC. J is TRBJ2-7 and V is TRBV6-5; 9 nucleotides match TRBD1. Germline-derived CDR1 and CDR2 are MNHEY and SVGAGI. The CDR3 sequence is 14 residues long. Trimming took 6 bases from V and 3 from J; bases not matched to a gene: 6.

This clonotype was picked up one time. CDR3 nucleotides: TGTGCCAGCAGTGAATTCGGGGCGACAGGGAAGGCTGAAGCTTTCTTT. This gives the protein CASSEFGATGKAEAFF. The V and J genes are TRBV25-1 and TRBJ1-1; 7 bases align to TRBD1. This CDR3 spans 16 amino acids. CDR1 and CDR2 (germline): MGHDK, SYGVNS. With V trimmed by 1 base and J by 6 bases, 11 bases remained unmatched.

In this sample, this clonotype turned up once. V and J are TRBV21-1 and TRBJ2-7; the table assigns TRBD1, which was not confirmed against the DNA. TRBV21-1 is marked as a pseudogene. This CDR3 is built from 16 residues. The CDR3 is CASSIRGLQGPREQYV. CDR3 coding DNA: TGTGCCAGCAGCATCAGGGGCCTGCAGGGGCCCCGCGAGCAGTACGTC.